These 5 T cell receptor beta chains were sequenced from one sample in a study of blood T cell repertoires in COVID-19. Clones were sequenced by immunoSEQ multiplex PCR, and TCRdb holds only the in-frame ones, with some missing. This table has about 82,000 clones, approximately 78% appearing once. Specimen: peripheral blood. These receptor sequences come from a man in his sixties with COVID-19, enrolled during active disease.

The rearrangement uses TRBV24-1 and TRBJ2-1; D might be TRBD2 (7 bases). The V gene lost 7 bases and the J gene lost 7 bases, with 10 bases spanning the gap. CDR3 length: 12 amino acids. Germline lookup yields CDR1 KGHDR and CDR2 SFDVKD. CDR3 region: CATSEGGNEQFF. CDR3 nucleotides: TGTGCCACCAGCGAGGGGGGGAATGAGCAGTTCTTC.

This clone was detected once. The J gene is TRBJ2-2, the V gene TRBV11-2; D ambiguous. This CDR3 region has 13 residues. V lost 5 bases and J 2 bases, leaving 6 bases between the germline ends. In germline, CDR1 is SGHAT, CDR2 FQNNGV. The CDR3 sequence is CASSILNTGELFF. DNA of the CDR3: TGTGCCAGCAGCATTCTTAACACCGGGGAGCTGTTTTTT.

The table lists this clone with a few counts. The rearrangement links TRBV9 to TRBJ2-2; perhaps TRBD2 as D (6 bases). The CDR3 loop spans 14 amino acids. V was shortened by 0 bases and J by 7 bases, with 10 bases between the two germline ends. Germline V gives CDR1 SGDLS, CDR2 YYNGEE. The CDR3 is CASSVGDSIGELFF. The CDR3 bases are TGTGCCAGCAGCGTAGGGGACTCAATCGGGGAGCTGTTTTTT.

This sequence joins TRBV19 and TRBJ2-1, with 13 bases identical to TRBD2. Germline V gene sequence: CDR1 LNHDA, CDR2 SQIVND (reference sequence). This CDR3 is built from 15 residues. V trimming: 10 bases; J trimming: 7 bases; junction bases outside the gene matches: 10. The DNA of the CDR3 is TGTGCCACCAAAGGACTAGCGGGAGAGTATAATGAGCAGTTCTTC. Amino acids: CATKGLAGEYNEQFF. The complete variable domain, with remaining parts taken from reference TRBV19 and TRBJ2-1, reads DGGITQSPKYLFRKEGQNVTLSCEQNLNHDAMYWYRQDPGQGLRLIYYSQIVNDFQKGDIAEGYSVSREKKESFPLTVTSAQKNPTAFYLCATKGLAGEYNEQFFGPGTRLTVL.

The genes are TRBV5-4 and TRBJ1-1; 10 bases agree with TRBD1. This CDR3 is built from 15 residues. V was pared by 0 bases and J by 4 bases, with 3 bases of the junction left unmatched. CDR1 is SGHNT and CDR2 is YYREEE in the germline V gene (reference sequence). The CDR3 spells CASSLAWTGGTEAFF. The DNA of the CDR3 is TGTGCCAGCAGCTTGGCCTGGACAGGGGGCACTGAAGCTTTCTTT. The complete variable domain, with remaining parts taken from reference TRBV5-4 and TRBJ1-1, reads ETGVTQSPTHLIKTRGQQVTLRCSSQSGHNTVSWYQQALGQGPQFIFQYYREEENGRGNFPPRFSGLQFPNYSSELNVNALELDDSALYLCASSLAWTGGTEAFFGQGTRLTVV.